The rows below give T cell receptor beta chains drawn from one sample of a study of cytomegalovirus exposure and HLA in healthy donors. The table came from immunoSEQ multiplex PCR; TCRdb's copy has only in-frame clones and leaves some out. The repertoire has approximately 58,000 clones, roughly 96% of them found once; the top ten carry almost 6%. Sequenced sample: PBMCs. The receptors were sampled from a woman under 30 in good health and CMV-seropositive. The CDR3 runs from the conserved cysteine through the conserved F or W. D genes are given only for firm matches. Clone size is given for some rows only: seen once, a few or many times, or a class if the clone is expanded.

CASSQDRVSGNTIYF TGCGCCAGCAGCCAAGACAGGGTTTCTGGAAACACCATATATTTT TRBJ1-3 TRBV4-3 NA NA 15
CSVGAPGLAINEQFF TGCAGCGTTGGTGCCCCGGGACTAGCGATCAATGAGCAGTTCTTC TRBJ2-1 TRBV29-1 NA TRBD2 15
CASSPGQGIFTYNSPLHF TGTGCCAGCAGTCCTGGACAGGGGATTTTCACCTATAATTCACCCCTCCACTTT TRBJ1-6 TRBV28 NA TRBD1 18
CASSRRKNTEAFF TGTGCCAGTAGTAGGCGGAAGAACACTGAAGCTTTCTTT TRBJ1-1 TRBV19 NA NA 13
CASSASGTGLIGYGYTF TGCGCCAGCAGCGCATCCGGGACAGGGTTAATTGGCTATGGCTACACCTTC TRBJ1-2 TRBV5-1 NA TRBD1 17
CASSGRQGANNEQFF TGTGCCAGCAGCGGACGACAGGGGGCAAACAATGAGCAGTTCTTC TRBJ2-1 TRBV9 NA TRBD1 15
CASSSLAGGSYNEQFF TGTGCCAGCAGCTCCCTAGCGGGGGGTTCCTACAATGAGCAGTTCTTC TRBJ2-1 TRBV13 once TRBD2 16
CASSLWAGGYGYTF TGTGCCAGCAGTTTATGGGCAGGGGGCTATGGCTACACCTTC TRBJ1-2 TRBV28 NA TRBD1 14
CASSRGGAASSYNEQFF TGTGCCAGCAGCCGAGGAGGCGCCGCCAGCTCCTACAATGAGCAGTTCTTC TRBJ2-1 TRBV11-2 NA NA 17
CASSDQSLSNIGAYNEQFF TGTGCCAGCAGTGACCAGTCACTTTCTAACATCGGGGCCTACAATGAGCAGTTCTTC TRBJ2-1 TRBV6-4 NA NA 19
CASSGGSRETQYF TGCGCCAGCAGCGGAGGGAGTCGTGAGACCCAGTACTTC TRBJ2-5 TRBV5-1 NA NA 13